This T cell receptor (beta chain) was found in a study of vaccination effects on CD4 cells after COVID-19. Study-wide points: There was marked clonal contraction among infection- and vaccine-induced clones late after vaccination.

Libraries were prepared by immunoSEQ multiplex PCR; TCRdb keeps only in-frame clonotypes and omits some of them. This sample yields 35,000 to 55,000 clones, of which around 80% are seen a single time; 29% belongs to the top ten. Regarding this clone: No antigen is known for it.

V dropped 1 base and J dropped 1 base, with 7 bases sitting between them. Germline loops: CDR1 LGHNA, CDR2 YSLEER. The CDR3 has 14 amino acids. Antigen-specific CD4+ T cells expanded by the ViraFEST assay with viral peptide pools were then sequenced. With about 9 days of culture completed, CD4+ T cells were isolated. The person was diagnosed with PCR-confirmed SARS-CoV-2 infection between March and December 2020. V gene TRBV4-3 combines with J gene TRBJ1-2; maybe TRBD1 (5 bases). This TCR came from a human donor who had a prior SARS-CoV-2 infection. Source: CD4+ T cells from PBMCs cultured with a peptide pool, taken before COVID-19 vaccination. For the CDR3, the DNA is TGCGCCAGCAGCCAAGGGGGGTATAACTATGGCTACACCTTC. Encoded protein: CASSQGGYNYGYTF.